A selection of T cell receptor beta chains follows, all from one sample in a study of OX40 agonist ivuxolimab in advanced cancers. Repertoires were generated with immunoSEQ multiplex PCR, while TCRdb's copy carries only in-frame clones and drops some. The data hold 57,000 or so clones, with about 84% observed a single time. The sample in question was CD4+ or CD8+ T cells sorted from blood, obtained in a trial of the OX40 agonist ivuxolimab. These receptors originate from an adult with an advanced solid tumor such as melanoma, head and neck, liver or kidney cancer. Each CDR3 is given with its conserved first and last residue. D genes are given only for firm matches. Not all rows give a size; the values are once, few, many and, for expanded clones, a class.

TGTGCCAGCAGCTTAGGCGGGGACAGGGCCTACGAGCAGTACTTC,CASSLGGDRAYEQYF,TRBV11-3,TRBD1,TRBJ2-7,NA
TGTGCCAGCAGCTTGCCTCCAGCCACAGGGGGGAGGCAAGAGACCCAGTACTTC,CASSLPPATGGRQETQYF,TRBV5-6,TRBD1,TRBJ2-5,NA
TGTGCCAGCAGGAACGACAGGGGCGGCACCGGGGAGCTGTTTTTT,CASRNDRGGTGELFF,TRBV5-4,TRBD1,TRBJ2-2,NA
TGTGCCAGCTCACCCGGGACTGCCTCGTCGTACGAGCAGTACTTC,CASSPGTASSYEQYF,TRBV18,NA,TRBJ2-7,NA
TGTGCCAGCAGCTCGGGACAGGGGAGGGAGACCCAGTACTTC,CASSSGQGRETQYF,TRBV11-2,TRBD1,TRBJ2-5,NA
TGTGCCAGCAGCTTAAGGGGTGGTGGGGCCAACGTCCTGACTTTC,CASSLRGGGANVLTF,TRBV5-6,NA,TRBJ2-6,NA
TGTGCCAGCAGCCAAGTTCAGGGAGGGATTAATGGCTACACCTTC,CASSQVQGGINGYTF,TRBV4-2,NA,TRBJ1-2,NA
TGTGCCAGCAGCTTTTCCCTCGGAGCCAAAAACATTCAGTACTTC,CASSFSLGAKNIQYF,TRBV7-9,NA,TRBJ2-4,NA
TGTGCCAGCAGGGCTGCGCCGGGACAGGGGGCAACTAATGAAAAACTGTTTTTT,CASRAAPGQGATNEKLFF,TRBV25-1,TRBD1,TRBJ1-4,NA
TGTGCCAGCAGCTTTCAGACAGGGGGCGAGCAGTACTTC,CASSFQTGGEQYF,TRBV7-2,TRBD1,TRBJ2-7,NA
TGTGCCAGCAGCGTAGAGACCCGCTGGTGGCGGGGGGCTTGGAGATTCACAGATACGCAGTATTTT,CASSVETRWWRGAWRFTDTQYF,TRBV9,TRBD2,TRBJ2-3,NA
TGTGCCACCTTCACGGCTGGCAGGGGGAACACTGAAGCTTTCTTT,CATFTAGRGNTEAFF,TRBV6-5,NA,TRBJ1-1,NA
TGCGCCAGCAGCTTACCTAGCGGGGCCCACGAGCAGTACTTC,CASSLPSGAHEQYF,TRBV5-1,TRBD2,TRBJ2-7,NA
TGTGCCAGCAGTGAAGGAGGAGTCGAGCAGTACTTC,CASSEGGVEQYF,TRBV2,NA,TRBJ2-7,NA
TGTGCCAGTAGTATAGGGGGGGGCCCCTACGAGCAGTACTTC,CASSIGGGPYEQYF,TRBV19,NA,TRBJ2-7,NA
TGTGCCAGCAGAGGACAGCTTTGGGACTACGAGCAGTACTTC,CASRGQLWDYEQYF,TRBV6-1,NA,TRBJ2-7,NA
TGTGCCAGCAGTGACCTGAACGCTCAAGAGACCCAGTACTTC,CASSDLNAQETQYF,TRBV6-5,NA,TRBJ2-5,NA
TGTGCCAGTAGCCCCCATTCGTCTAAGGGATGGAACACTGAAGCTTTCTTT,CASSPHSSKGWNTEAFF,TRBV19,NA,TRBJ1-1,once
TGTGCCAGTAGTAGTACAGGGGGATCCTCACCCCTCCACTTT,CASSSTGGSSPLHF,TRBV19,TRBD1,TRBJ1-6,NA
TGCGCCAGCAGGGGGGTTGGGACTACAACCGCCTACGAGCAGTACTTC,CASRGVGTTTAYEQYF,TRBV10-2,TRBD2,TRBJ2-7,NA
TGTGCCAGCAGCCCTATGCAGGGTCAGCGGGTAGATGGCTACACCTTC,CASSPMQGQRVDGYTF,TRBV9,NA,TRBJ1-2,NA
TGTGCCAGCAGCGAGACCTACGAGCAGTACTTC,CASSETYEQYF,TRBV11-2,NA,TRBJ2-7,NA
TGTGCCAGCAGCTTGGCCGGGCTGGACTACGAGCAGTACTTC,CASSLAGLDYEQYF,TRBV5-6,NA,TRBJ2-7,NA
TGTGCCAGCAGTCACACGGAGAGCTCCTACGAGCAGTACTTC,CASSHTESSYEQYF,TRBV21-1,NA,TRBJ2-7,NA
TGTGCCAGCAGCGTATATGAGAGAGGTCAGCCCCAGCATTTT,CASSVYERGQPQHF,TRBV9,NA,TRBJ1-5,NA
TGTGCCAGTCGGGACAGGGGGTTCCAGCCCCAGCATTTT,CASRDRGFQPQHF,TRBV19,TRBD1,TRBJ1-5,NA
TGTGCCAGCAAACCCGAGCCGGGACAATTTAATTCACCCCTCCACTTT,CASKPEPGQFNSPLHF,TRBV2,NA,TRBJ1-6,NA
TGCGCCAGCAGCTTAGACGGGTGGAATCAGCCCCAGCATTTT,CASSLDGWNQPQHF,TRBV5-1,NA,TRBJ1-5,once
TGTGCCTGGAGGCATACTAGCGGGGGAAGCTCCTACAATGAGCAGTTCTTC,CAWRHTSGGSSYNEQFF,TRBV30,TRBD2,TRBJ2-1,NA
TGCGCCAGCAGCTTGGAGGGACCCCGGGGGACCCAGTACTTC,CASSLEGPRGTQYF,TRBV5-1,NA,TRBJ2-5,NA
TGTGCCTGGAGTCCCCAGGTGAATCAGCCCCAGCATTTT,CAWSPQVNQPQHF,TRBV30,NA,TRBJ1-5,NA
TGTGCCAGCAGCTTAGAGGTCAACGGCGGCTACACCTTC,CASSLEVNGGYTF,TRBV7-9,NA,TRBJ1-2,NA
TGTGCCAGCAGCAACCCAGAGAACTATGGCTACACCTTC,CASSNPENYGYTF,TRBV7-9,NA,TRBJ1-2,NA
TGCGCCAGCAGCTTGGGTAGCGGGGGGCCTCGATACAATGAGCAGTTCTTC,CASSLGSGGPRYNEQFF,TRBV5-1,TRBD2,TRBJ2-1,NA
TGTGCCAGCAGCTTAGCGGGGGGGCAGAATGAGCAGTTCTTC,CASSLAGGQNEQFF,TRBV5-6,TRBD2,TRBJ2-1,NA
TGTGCCAGCAGCTTAGACAGGAACACTGAAGCTTTCTTT,CASSLDRNTEAFF,TRBV7-2,NA,TRBJ1-1,NA
TGTGCCAGCAGTGTGTTCTGGGAGCAGTTCTTC,CASSVFWEQFF,TRBV2,NA,TRBJ2-1,NA
TGTGCCAGCAGCTTAGGTCCAGGCTACGCTGAAGCTTTCTTT,CASSLGPGYAEAFF,TRBV7-3,NA,TRBJ1-1,NA
TGTGCCTGGAGTGTATTATTGCACACCGGGGAGCTGTTTTTT,CAWSVLLHTGELFF,TRBV30,NA,TRBJ2-2,NA
TGTGCCAGCAGCGCCGAACTAGCGGGGGGCCTGGGAGATACGCAGTATTTT,CASSAELAGGLGDTQYF,TRBV7-2,TRBD2,TRBJ2-3,NA
TGTGCCAGGTGCGGGGGGAGGTACAATGAGCAGTTCTTC,CARCGGRYNEQFF,TRBV21-1,NA,TRBJ2-1,NA
TGTGCCAGCAGCTTACACGGGGATGGCAATGAGCAGTTCTTC,CASSLHGDGNEQFF,TRBV7-9,NA,TRBJ2-1,NA
TGTGCCAGCAGCTTGGCCGAGGCGGCTAACACTGAAGCTTTCTTT,CASSLAEAANTEAFF,TRBV5-4,NA,TRBJ1-1,once
TGTGCCTCCTCACTAGCGGGGGTACTCGAGACCCAGTACTTC,CASSLAGVLETQYF,TRBV30,TRBD2,TRBJ2-5,NA
TGTGCCAGCAGCTTAATGCCCCAGGGGTCTGCAGATACGCAGTATTTT,CASSLMPQGSADTQYF,TRBV7-3,NA,TRBJ2-3,NA
TGTGCCAGCAGTCCGAGGGACAGACCATACGAGCAGTACTTC,CASSPRDRPYEQYF,TRBV28,TRBD1,TRBJ2-7,NA
TGTGCCAGCTCACCTCGACAGGGAGAGACCCAGTACTTC,CASSPRQGETQYF,TRBV18,TRBD1,TRBJ2-5,once
TGTGCCAGCAGTGGACGGGACGTCGAGCAGTTCTTC,CASSGRDVEQFF,TRBV25-1,NA,TRBJ2-1,NA
TGTGCCAGCAGCTTGTCTTTGCGCGGGGCGAACACCGGGGAGCTGTTTTTT,CASSLSLRGANTGELFF,TRBV5-6,NA,TRBJ2-2,NA
TGCAGTGCTACCGGAGAGGATGAGCAGTTCTTC,CSATGEDEQFF,TRBV20-1,NA,TRBJ2-1,NA
TGTGCCAGCAGCTTAAAAACAGGGGGCACTGAAGCTTTCTTT,CASSLKTGGTEAFF,TRBV7-9,TRBD1,TRBJ1-1,NA
TGTGCCAGCAGAAACAGGGGGCTACCCACAGATACGCAGTATTTT,CASRNRGLPTDTQYF,TRBV27,TRBD1,TRBJ2-3,NA
TGTGCCAGCCACATGGGCCCCGCCATCACAGATACGCAGTATTTT,CASHMGPAITDTQYF,TRBV6-1,NA,TRBJ2-3,once
TGTGCCAGCAGTGACCCGGGACAGGGGAGCACTGAAGCTTTCTTT,CASSDPGQGSTEAFF,TRBV6-4,TRBD1,TRBJ1-1,NA
TGTGCCAGCAGCTTAAGTGGTCAGAGAGCCCAAGAGACCCAGTACTTC,CASSLSGQRAQETQYF,TRBV7-9,NA,TRBJ2-5,NA